The present entry profiles one TCR beta chain with its context. The antigen remains unidentified. Germline CDR1 is SGHNT and CDR2 is YENEEA. The CDR3 runs to 12 residues. Deletions cut 5 bases from V and 8 bases from J, with 10 bases between. This entry comes from a study of T cell responses to AZD1222 COVID-19 vaccine. As for the study in general: Second doses that came at about 4 or about 12 weeks were put together. General study findings and limits: Without day 14 samples, only post-peak T cell repertoires were studied. Most donors were white British and more were female, and clonal diversity was possibly underestimated. AZD1222 recipients seropositive at baseline numbered only 6 or 7.

Produced via immunoSEQ multiplex PCR; TCRdb's table is partial and in-frame only. The repertoire has tens of thousands of clones, about 90% of them found once; the top ten carry roughly 9.1%. The material sequenced was peripheral blood, taken on day 0 of AZD1222 vaccination. The V call is TRBV11-3, the J call TRBJ2-1; D gene ambiguous. The TCR comes from an adult in good health. The CDR3 loop reads CASSALRDEQFF. The CDR3 DNA reads TGTGCCAGCAGCGCCCTCCGGGATGAGCAGTTCTTC.